The 20 T cell receptor beta chains presented below share a single source sample, sequenced in a study of beta chain features in type 1 diabetes. TCRB transcripts that were expressed got sequenced, as all of the isolated RNA had been reverse transcribed. The data were produced by immunoSEQ multiplex PCR, yet TCRdb's version contains in-frame clones alone and is incomplete. Among about 140,000 clones listed, about 10% were seen once. What was sequenced was naive CD4+ T cells from blood. All receptors come from a man younger than 30 in good health.

This clone was counted a few times. The chain joins TRBV11-2 to TRBJ2-7; 7 nucleotides line up with TRBD1. The CDR3 sequence is 14 residues long. Germline assignment: CDR1 SGHAT and CDR2 FQNNGV. Germline trimming cut 2 bases from V and 1 base from J; bases unmatched to any gene: 2. This CDR3 is CASSLSGQSYEQYF. The CDR3 DNA reads as TGTGCCAGCAGCTTATCGGGACAGTCCTACGAGCAGTACTTC.

The chain joins TRBV11-1 to TRBJ2-4; 7 bases are shared with TRBD1. The CDR3 extends over 11 amino acids. Germline V gene sequence: CDR1 SGHAT, CDR2 FQDESV (reference sequence). V shed 5 bases and J 15 bases; nucleotides not matched to a gene: 7. The CDR3 nucleotides are TGTGCCAGCAGCATGCAGACAGGGCCGTACTTC. Translated, it gives CASSMQTGPYF. Based on the CDR3 plus reference TRBV11-1 and TRBJ2-4, the full variable domain is EAEVAQSPRYKITEKSQAVAFWCDPISGHATLYWYRQILGQGPELLVQFQDESVVDDSQLPKDRFSAERLKGVDSTLKIQPAELGDSAMYLCASSMQTGPYFGAGTRLSVL.

V and J are TRBV6-1 and TRBJ2-7; 8 nucleotides match TRBD1. Germline CDR1 and CDR2: MNHNS and SASEGT. The CDR3 runs 15 residues. The ends lost 2 bases at V and 4 bases at J; junction bases unmatched: 7. The CDR3 loop reads CASSEFRDRTYEQYF. DNA of the CDR3: TGTGCCAGCAGTGAATTCCGGGACAGGACGTACGAGCAGTACTTC.

V usage is TRBV6-6 and J usage is TRBJ2-5; 7 positions match TRBD1. V gave up 6 bases and J gave up 2 bases; unmatched junction bases: 3. CDR1 is MNHNY, CDR2 SVGAGI, per germline (reference sequence). CDR3 size: 13 residues. Here the CDR3 reads CASSRDSQETQYF. The CDR3, as DNA: TGTGCCAGCAGCCGGGACAGTCAAGAGACCCAGTACTTC.

This clone was observed a few times. This chain joins TRBV27 and TRBJ2-7, with a possible D match to TRBD2 (5 bases). V was shortened by 3 bases and J by 3 bases, with 15 bases between the two germline ends. The CDR3 has 15 amino acids. Per germline, CDR1 MNHEY and CDR2 SMNVEV (reference sequence). CDR3 protein: CASSLTLVGIYEQYF. CDR3 DNA: TGTGCCAGCAGTTTGACCCTCGTCGGGATCTACGAGCAGTACTTC.

The CDR3 bases are TGTGCCAGCAGTGAAGTTGGTAGCGGGGGGGGGTATGAGCAGTTCTTC. Translating it yields CASSEVGSGGGYEQFF. The V gene is TRBV6-1, the J gene TRBJ2-1, with TRBD2 matching 11 bases. Germline V gene data show CDR1 as MNHNS and CDR2 as SASEGT. With V trimmed by 1 base and J by 8 bases, 7 bases remained unmatched. CDR3 size: 16 residues.

This clone has at least ten counts. The chain couples TRBV5-4 to TRBJ2-4; the match to TRBD2 covers 8 bases. The germline gives CDR1 SGHNT, CDR2 YYREEE (reference sequence). The CDR3 totals 11 residues. The ends lost 5 bases at V and 12 bases at J; junction bases unmatched: 4. The CDR3 here is CASSQGLAQYF. CDR3 in DNA: TGTGCCAGCAGTCAAGGACTAGCTCAGTACTTC.

This clone came up once. The CDR3 nucleotides are TGCGCCAGCAGCCAAGTTACAGCCCTACCCTACGAGCAGTACTTC. It translates to CASSQVTALPYEQYF. The V and J genes are TRBV4-1 and TRBJ2-7; D call uncertain. The CDR3 spans 15 residues. Germline loops: CDR1 MGHRA, CDR2 YSYEKL. The V gene lost 1 base and the J gene lost 2 bases, with 12 bases spanning the gap.

This clone occurred once. The CDR3 bases are TGTGCCAGCAGGACATCCCGCGGGGGGGGCACAGATACGCAGTATTTT. This encodes CASRTSRGGGTDTQYF. V usage is TRBV7-9 and J usage is TRBJ2-3; 9 bases fit TRBD2. The CDR3 covers 16 residues. CDR1 SEHNR and CDR2 FQNEAQ come from the germline V gene (reference sequence). The J segment lost 1 base and the V segment lost 6 bases, leaving 8 bases of the junction unmatched.

The V gene is TRBV27, the J gene TRBJ2-7; possibly TRBD1 for D (5 bases). Per the germline V gene, CDR1 is MNHEY and CDR2 is SMNVEV (reference sequence). CDR3 length: 15 residues. V lost 2 bases and J lost 2, with 13 bases in between. The CDR3 protein is CASSLVQGNTYEQYF. The CDR3, as DNA: TGTGCCAGCAGTTTAGTCCAGGGTAATACCTACGAGCAGTACTTC.

Only a few counts were recorded for this clone. V usage is TRBV9 and J usage is TRBJ2-5; 11 bases are a match to TRBD1. Judging by the DNA end, TRBJ2-7 fits better; the J call may be wrong. The length of the CDR3 is 17 residues. CDR1 SGDLS and CDR2 YYNGEE come from the germline V gene. Here the CDR3 DNA reads TGTGCCAGCAGCGTCCGGGACAGGGGGTTACGGACCTACGAGCAGTACTTC. Translated, it gives CASSVRDRGLRTYEQYF.

This clone was seen a few times. The V and J genes are TRBV6-6 and TRBJ2-2; D remains unclear. The V and J ends lost 2 bases and 0 bases respectively, with 7 bases between them. The CDR3 has 15 amino acids. Germline V gives CDR1 MNHNY, CDR2 SVGAGI (reference sequence). CDR3 sequence (DNA): TGTGCCAGCAGTTACGCGGAGTCGAACACCGGGGAGCTGTTTTTT. Translated, it gives CASSYAESNTGELFF.

This clone has only a few counts. The chain recombines TRBV6-5 with TRBJ1-1, with no clear D. The CDR3 is made up of 15 amino acids. V was shortened by 0 bases and J by 4 bases, with 12 bases between the two germline ends. Germline values: CDR1 MNHEY, CDR2 SVGAGI. The CDR3: CASSYSGYPGTEAFF. CDR3 DNA sequence: TGTGCCAGCAGTTACTCTGGGTACCCGGGCACTGAAGCTTTCTTT.

V usage is TRBV6-5 and J usage is TRBJ1-2; no clear D gene. The V gene lost 0 bases and the J gene lost 1 base, with 9 bases spanning the gap. From germline, CDR1 is MNHEY and CDR2 SVGAGI. The CDR3 consists of 15 residues. This CDR3 reads CASSYSRGNNYGYTF. DNA of the CDR3: TGTGCCAGCAGTTACTCGAGAGGCAATAACTATGGCTACACCTTC.

In its sample, this clone was seen a few times. The chain carries TRBV6-6 and TRBJ1-5; D gene uncertain. This CDR3 is 13 amino acids long. V gave up 0 bases and J gave up 4 bases, with 4 bases separating them. Germline-derived CDR1 and CDR2 are MNHNY and SVGAGI (reference sequence). Written as DNA, the CDR3 is TGTGCCAGCAGTTACTCGAGGAATCAGCCCCAGCATTTT. Its protein product is CASSYSRNQPQHF.

This chain uses TRBV4-1 with TRBJ1-4; 7 positions match TRBD1. The trim removed 2 bases at V and 7 bases at J, leaving 7 bases unmatched. The CDR3 totals 15 residues. CDR1 and CDR2 from the germline V gene are MGHRA and YSYEKL. The CDR3 DNA reads as TGCGCCAGCAGCCAACGAGGGGGCGCGGGTGAAAAACTGTTTTTT. It translates to CASSQRGGAGEKLFF.

J is TRBJ2-2 and V is TRBV19; D is perhaps TRBD2 (5 bases). In germline, CDR1 is LNHDA, CDR2 SQIVND (reference sequence). V lost 3 bases, J lost 6 bases, and 11 bases lay in between. CDR3 size: 14 residues. CDR3 DNA sequence: TGTGCCAGTAGTATTGAGCGGTCAGCCGGGGAGCTGTTTTTT. Amino acid sequence: CASSIERSAGELFF.

J is TRBJ2-7 and V is TRBV2; 10 bases align to TRBD1. This CDR3 is 16 amino acids long. J gave up 4 bases and V 2 bases, and 8 bases lay outside the gene matches. Looked up from germline, CDR1 is SNHLY and CDR2 is FYNNEI. The CDR3 DNA reads as TGTGCCAGCAGTGAATTTAGCCCGGGACAGGGGTACGAGCAGTACTTC. Its translation: CASSEFSPGQGYEQYF. Together with reference TRBV2 and TRBJ2-7, the CDR3 gives the full variable domain: EPEVTQTPSHQVTQMGQEVILRCVPISNHLYFYWYRQILGQKVEFLVSFYNNEISEKSEIFDDQFSVERPDGSNFTLKIRSTKLEDSAMYFCASSEFSPGQGYEQYFGPGTRLTVT.

In this sample, this clone turned up a few times. The rearrangement uses TRBV18 and TRBJ2-7, with TRBD1 identical over 9 bases. Germline V gene sequence: CDR1 KGHSH, CDR2 LQKENI. V lost 2 bases to trimming and J lost 5 bases; unmatched junction nucleotides: 4. The CDR3 is 14 residues long. CDR3 coding DNA: TGTGCCAGCTCACCAACAGGGGGCTTTAACGAGCAGTACTTC. As protein: CASSPTGGFNEQYF.

The chain combines TRBV19 with TRBJ1-2, with unresolved D. CDR1 is LNHDA and CDR2 is SQIVND in the germline V gene (reference sequence). This CDR3 region has 15 residues. V lost 0 bases and J 2 bases, leaving 10 bases between the germline ends. CDR3 region: CASSIDSTENYGYTF. The CDR3 coding sequence is TGTGCCAGTAGTATAGACTCAACAGAAAACTATGGCTACACCTTC.